The present TCR beta chain was sequenced within a study of T cell clonality in common variable immunodeficiency. The CVID group had around 15 females and some 31 males, mean age around 40. Blood samples were heparinized, about 4.5 to 8 ml per donor. Regarding this clone: Its specificity is not known. The read ends 3 residues before the CDR3 terminus; that terminus is restored from the germline J gene.

The germline CDR1 and CDR2 sequences are LNHDA and SQIVND (reference sequence). This CDR3 has 15 amino acids. Trimming cost V 5 bases and J 0 bases; bases outside gene matches: 4. The data were produced by immunoSEQ multiplex PCR, yet TCRdb's version contains in-frame clones alone and is incomplete. The sample was found to contain 25,000 to 35,000 clones, and every one recurs. General study results and limits: Reportedly, TCR beta sequences from common variable immunodeficiency showed fewer deletions and N-nucleotide insertions. TCRbeta clonality was increased in CVID versus healthy controls. CVID subjects shared fewer TCRbeta clones than healthy controls did.

Sequencing was done on a sample of peripheral blood mononuclear cells. The receptor was isolated from a human donor with common variable immunodeficiency. J is TRBJ2-1 and V is TRBV19; TRBD2 matches 7 bases. CDR3 DNA, as far as it was read: TGTGCCAGTAGTCGGTCGGGGGGCTCCTACAATGAG. Its translation is CASSRSGGSYNE. The whole CDR3 protein is CASSRSGGSYNEQFF.